This passage covers 18 T cell receptor beta chains from one sample sequenced in a study of blood T cell repertoires in COVID-19. Only in-frame clones appear in the TCRdb table, and some are missing; sequencing was by immunoSEQ multiplex PCR. The repertoire holds 200,000 to 300,000 clones, with roughly 86% as singletons. Specimen: peripheral blood. The receptors were sampled from an elderly woman with COVID-19, enrolled during active disease.

The chain uses TRBV10-2 and TRBJ1-5; 8 bases align to TRBD1. The J segment lost 2 bases and the V segment lost 0 bases, leaving 9 bases of the junction unmatched. The CDR3 is made up of 18 amino acids. Germline loops: CDR1 WSHSY, CDR2 SAAADI. CDR3 protein: CASSESSEWTGRNQPQHF. Written as DNA, the CDR3 is TGCGCCAGCAGTGAGTCCTCCGAATGGACAGGGCGCAATCAGCCCCAGCATTTT.

The chain joins TRBV10-3 to TRBJ1-1; D is ambiguous. Trimming shortened V by 4 bases and J by 3 bases, and 6 bases separated the two germline ends. Germline V CDR1 and CDR2: ENHRY, SYGVKD. The CDR3 runs 12 residues. Written as DNA, the CDR3 is TGTGCCATCAGTGGGGGAGACACTGAAGCTTTCTTT. Protein product: CAISGGDTEAFF.

Concerning this clone: The same CDR3 arises from other DNA sequences in this sample as well. The chain links TRBV19 to TRBJ1-3; no clear D gene. Germline lookup yields CDR1 LNHDA and CDR2 SQIVND (reference sequence). Trimming cost V 2 bases and J 4 bases, with 3 bases left between them. The CDR3 is 12 residues long. The CDR3 DNA reads as TGTGCCAGTAGTATACCGGGAAACACCATATATTTT. The encoded protein is CASSIPGNTIYF.

The chain combines TRBV7-6 with TRBJ2-1; TRBD2 agrees at 11 bases. The V segment lost 3 bases and the J segment 2 bases; nucleotides outside the gene matches: 3. The germline gives CDR1 SGHVS, CDR2 FNYEAQ. The CDR3 is 16 amino acids. CDR3 in amino acids: CASSLGSGGAYNEQFF. The CDR3 DNA sequence: TGTGCCAGCAGCTTGGGTAGCGGGGGGGCCTACAATGAGCAGTTCTTC.

This clone appeared a few times. V is TRBV19 and J is TRBJ1-3; 11 bases match TRBD1. The CDR3 spans 15 residues. Germline V lookup: CDR1 LNHDA, CDR2 SQIVND (reference sequence). Trimming cost V 6 bases and J 1 base; bases outside gene matches: 2. The CDR3 protein is CASRDRGPSGNTIYF. The CDR3 nucleotides are TGTGCCAGTAGGGACAGGGGGCCGTCTGGAAACACCATATATTTT.

This clone appeared once. The V and J genes are TRBV6-5 and TRBJ2-2; TRBD2 matches at 12 bases. Germline CDR1 and CDR2: MNHEY and SVGAGI. J lost 6 bases, V lost 6 bases, and 2 bases had no gene match. The CDR3 is 14 residues long. In DNA form, the CDR3 reads TGTGCCAGCAGGGGACTAGCGGGTGCCGGGGAGCTGTTTTTT. It codes for CASRGLAGAGELFF.

This clone was recorded only once. This chain links TRBV3-1 (or the pseudogene TRBV3-2) with TRBJ1-2; a possible D gene is TRBD1 (6 bases). V gave up 4 bases and J gave up 3 bases, with 18 bases separating them. Germline CDR1 and CDR2: LGHDT and YNNKEL (reference sequence). This CDR3 comprises 16 residues. The CDR3 DNA follows: TGTGCCAGCAGCCCCGAAGGGGTCAGGGGCTACTATGGCTACACCTTC. Residues: CASSPEGVRGYYGYTF.

V usage is TRBV6-5 and J usage is TRBJ1-5; no definite D call. Trimming left V 6 bases short and J 2 bases short, with 5 bases between. CDR3 length: 12 residues. The V gene's germline CDR1 is MNHEY and CDR2 SVGAGI. The CDR3 region has the DNA TGTGCCAGCAGGACTGGCAATCAGCCCCAGCATTTT. It is translated as CASRTGNQPQHF.

The chain is built from TRBV7-2 and TRBJ2-2, with TRBD2 matching 11 bases. There are 18 residues in the CDR3. Per the germline V gene, CDR1 is SGHTA and CDR2 is FQGNSA. V was pared by 1 base and J by 4 bases, with 8 bases of the junction left unmatched. The CDR3 here is CASSLVSGGAMGTGELFF. As DNA, the CDR3 is TGTGCCAGCAGCTTAGTTAGCGGGGGGGCCATGGGCACCGGGGAGCTGTTTTTT.

The CDR3 region has the DNA TGTGCCAGTAGTACCAACAGGGGGCGTCCGGACACTGAAGCTTTCTTT. Protein sequence: CASSTNRGRPDTEAFF. The chain links TRBV19 to TRBJ1-1, with 9 positions matching TRBD1. With 4 bases clipped from V and 3 bases from J, the junction kept 9 bases outside the gene matches. Germline CDR1 is LNHDA and CDR2 is SQIVND (reference sequence). This CDR3 is 16 amino acids long. Based on the CDR3 plus reference TRBV19 and TRBJ1-1, the full variable domain is DGGITQSPKYLFRKEGQNVTLSCEQNLNHDAMYWYRQDPGQGLRLIYYSQIVNDFQKGDIAEGYSVSREKKESFPLTVTSAQKNPTAFYLCASSTNRGRPDTEAFFGQGTRLTVV.

V is TRBV6-5 and J is TRBJ1-1; 7 nucleotides agree with TRBD1. With V trimmed by 6 bases and J by 8 bases, 6 bases remained unmatched. Germline CDR1 MNHEY, CDR2 SVGAGI. The CDR3 runs to 12 residues. The CDR3 DNA is TGTGCCAGCAGCTGGGGACAGCAAGAAGCTTTCTTT. Translating gives CASSWGQQEAFF.

The J gene is TRBJ1-1, the V gene TRBV9, with D hard to call. This CDR3 has 15 residues. The germline CDR1 and CDR2 sequences are SGDLS and YYNGEE. V lost 0 bases and J 6 bases, leaving 15 bases between the germline ends. CDR3 residues: CASSVATPGIAEAFF. The CDR3 DNA reads TGTGCCAGCAGCGTAGCTACCCCCGGGATAGCTGAAGCTTTCTTT.

The rearrangement uses TRBV10-3 and TRBJ1-5; 9 bases agree with TRBD1. The length of the CDR3 is 14 residues. Germline lookup yields CDR1 ENHRY and CDR2 SYGVKD. V lost 6 bases, J lost 7 bases, and 7 bases stayed unmatched. CDR3 coding DNA: TGTGCCATCAGCCCCGGGACAGGGAGGCAGCCCCAGCATTTT. Translating it yields CAISPGTGRQPQHF.

This chain uses TRBV6-5 with TRBJ1-1, with D tentatively TRBD1 (5 bases). V lost 1 base and J 0 bases, leaving 9 bases between the germline ends. Germline CDR1 reads MNHEY; CDR2 reads SVGAGI. This CDR3 has 15 amino acids. The CDR3 sequence is CASSYYSTVNTEAFF. CDR3 nucleotide sequence: TGTGCCAGCAGTTACTACTCGACAGTGAACACTGAAGCTTTCTTT.

The rearrangement uses TRBV6-5 and TRBJ1-3; TRBD1 is a possible D gene (6 bases). Germline CDR1 MNHEY, CDR2 SVGAGI. The CDR3 covers 15 residues. The V and J ends lost 6 bases and 4 bases respectively, with 16 bases between them. CDR3: CASRRTGTEGNTIYF. CDR3 in DNA: TGTGCCAGCAGACGAACAGGGACCGAGGGAAACACCATATATTTT.

This clone was picked up a small number of times. V is TRBV5-1 and J is TRBJ1-5; the D gene is possibly TRBD1 (5 bases). Deletions cut 1 base from V and 2 bases from J, with 10 bases between. This CDR3 has 15 residues. Looked up from germline, CDR1 is SGHRS and CDR2 is YFSETQ. The CDR3 DNA reads as TGCGCCAGCAGCTTGTACGGGGGGGGCAATCAGCCCCAGCATTTT. Translating gives CASSLYGGGNQPQHF.

The rearrangement joins TRBV28 to TRBJ2-1; 10 bases fit TRBD2. CDR1 and CDR2 (germline): MDHEN, SYDVKM. The CDR3 has 17 amino acids. V lost 8 bases to trimming and J lost 0 bases; unmatched junction nucleotides: 10. The chain's CDR3 is CASQEAGGLSSYNEQFF. The CDR3, as DNA: TGTGCCAGCCAGGAAGCGGGGGGGCTAAGCTCCTACAATGAGCAGTTCTTC.

The chain combines TRBV27 with TRBJ2-1; a weak D match, TRBD1 (6 bases). The CDR3 spans 16 residues. The germline V gene encodes CDR1 MNHEY and CDR2 SMNVEV (reference sequence). Trimming cost V 3 bases and J 6 bases, with 18 bases left between them. Here the CDR3 DNA reads TGTGCCAGCAGTTTGGGGAGAGGGGGAAGTGGCAATGAGCAGTTCTTC. This gives the protein CASSLGRGGSGNEQFF.